Listed here are 13 T cell receptor beta chains from one sample, sequenced in a study of blood T cells in healthy people across ages. A sample-barcoded 5' primer and a J-beta primer mix were used in a second PCR of roughly 6 to 11 cycles. TCRdb reanalysed the 5' RACE reads using MiXCR and keeps one entry per CDR3 protein. In the table there are approximately 2,000,000 distinct CDR3 sequences, 35% to 50% of which are singletons. Sample: blood. The receptors here all came from a human donor in good health.

This rearrangement joins TRBV19 to TRBJ2-6; 7 bases fit TRBD1. The germline gives CDR1 LNHDA, CDR2 SQIVND (reference sequence). V was pared by 3 bases and J by 2 bases, with 1 base of the junction left unmatched. The CDR3 is 15 amino acids. The CDR3 nucleotides are TGTGCCAGTAGTATCCAGGGGGCTGGGGCCAACGTCCTGACTTTC. Amino acids: CASSIQGAGANVLTF.

This chain joins TRBV5-1 and TRBJ1-1, with 8 bases that match TRBD1. J lost 3 bases, V lost 0 bases, and 7 bases had no gene match. Germline V CDR1 and CDR2: SGHRS, YFSETQ. This CDR3 contains 16 residues. Here the CDR3 DNA reads TGCGCCAGCAGCTTGGACGGCAGGGGGCTTGACACTGAAGCTTTCTTT. Translated: CASSLDGRGLDTEAFF.

The V call is TRBV6-5, the J call TRBJ1-1; the match to TRBD1 covers 7 bases. CDR3 size: 12 residues. Germline V gene sequence: CDR1 MNHEY, CDR2 SVGAGI. Losses at the gene ends were 2 bases for V and 7 bases for J; bases not matched to a gene: 1. The CDR3 is CASSYRTGEAFF. As DNA, the CDR3 is TGTGCCAGCAGTTACAGGACAGGTGAAGCTTTCTTT.

This clonotype has a handful of counts. This chain joins TRBV7-8 and TRBJ1-1; D is undetermined. Germline V gene data show CDR1 as SGHVS and CDR2 as FQNEAQ. V lost 7 bases, J lost 0 bases, and 9 bases lay in between. This CDR3 is built from 13 residues. CDR3 residues: CASTALMNTEAFF. CDR3 coding DNA: TGTGCCAGCACCGCGCTTATGAACACTGAAGCTTTCTTT.

As regards this clonotype: The junction does not match germline at one end; this may be a read error. The V call is TRBV12-3 or TRBV12-4, the J call TRBJ2-1; the match to TRBD2 covers 12 bases. The CDR3 spans 16 residues. The CDR3 DNA reads TGTGCCAGCAGTGGGGGGACTAGCGGGCCCTACAATGAGCGGTTCTTC. It codes for CASSGGTSGPYNERFF.

This clonotype was counted only a few times. V is TRBV24-1 and J is TRBJ1-2; 8 bases are a match to TRBD1. Losses at the gene ends were 3 bases for V and 4 bases for J; bases not matched to a gene: 6. This CDR3 has 15 residues. The germline V gene encodes CDR1 KGHDR and CDR2 SFDVKD. CDR3 amino acids: CATSDGGQGAYGYTF. In DNA form, the CDR3 reads TGTGCCACCAGTGATGGTGGACAGGGTGCCTATGGCTACACCTTC.

V gene TRBV9 combines with J gene TRBJ1-2; D remains ambiguous. The CDR3 runs to 15 residues. V gave up 0 bases and J gave up 5 bases, with 14 bases separating them. CDR1 is SGDLS, CDR2 YYNGEE, per germline. This chain's CDR3 is CASSVGTDPSYGYTF. The CDR3 DNA sequence: TGTGCCAGCAGCGTAGGAACGGATCCGTCGTATGGCTACACCTTC.

This clonotype was counted between two and nine times. The chain uses TRBV4-3 and TRBJ2-1; D is perhaps TRBD1 (5 bases). This CDR3 has 14 residues. The V gene's germline CDR1 is LGHNA and CDR2 YSLEER. The V end was cut by 1 base, the J end by 6 bases, with 10 bases between. CDR3 amino acids: CASSQGYRSNEQFF. The CDR3 bases are TGCGCCAGCAGCCAAGGCTACAGGTCCAATGAGCAGTTCTTC.

The chain has TRBV7-8 and TRBJ2-3, with D hard to call. This CDR3 region has 13 residues. The germline CDR1 and CDR2 sequences are SGHVS and FQNEAQ. V lost 3 bases and J lost 6, with 10 bases in between. The CDR3 loop reads CASSFDTLDTQYF. The CDR3 DNA follows: TGTGCCAGCAGCTTCGACACCCTGGATACGCAGTATTTT.

The V and J genes are TRBV12-3 or TRBV12-4 and TRBJ2-6, with D unclear. CDR3 length equals 16 residues. Trimming stripped 3 bases from V and 0 bases from J, with 9 bases between. The CDR3 DNA reads as TGTGCCAGCAGTTTCTGGAAGACCTCTGGGGCCAACGTCCTGACTTTC. Encoded protein: CASSFWKTSGANVLTF.

The CDR3 here is CATSRQGATEAFF. In DNA form, the CDR3 reads TGTGCCACCAGCAGACAGGGTGCGACTGAAGCTTTCTTT. V usage is TRBV15 and J usage is TRBJ1-1; maybe TRBD1 (5 bases). Trimming left V 2 bases short and J 5 bases short, with 9 bases between. The germline V gene encodes CDR1 LNHNV and CDR2 YYDKDF (reference sequence). CDR3 length: 13 residues.

The V gene is TRBV19, the J gene TRBJ2-1; D might be TRBD2 (6 bases). This CDR3 comprises 19 residues. V lost 8 bases and J 0 bases, leaving 26 bases between the germline ends. CDR1 LNHDA and CDR2 SQIVND come from the germline V gene (reference sequence). In DNA form, the CDR3 reads TGTGCCAGTGGTTCCGTCGGGATGCGGGGCTCTAGCTCCTACAATGAGCAGTTCTTC. Translation: CASGSVGMRGSSSYNEQFF. The full variable domain, in which reference TRBV19 and TRBJ2-1 provide the parts outside the CDR3, is DGGITQSPKYLFRKEGQNVTLSCEQNLNHDAMYWYRQDPGQGLRLIYYSQIVNDFQKGDIAEGYSVSREKKESFPLTVTSAQKNPTAFYLCASGSVGMRGSSSYNEQFFGPGTRLTVL.

In its sample, this clonotype was seen many times. The chain couples TRBV20-1 to TRBJ1-2; 7 positions agree with TRBD1. This CDR3 contains 13 residues. CDR1 DFQATT and CDR2 SNEGSKA come from the germline V gene (reference sequence). J was trimmed by 2 bases and V by 3 bases; bases with no gene match: 3. The CDR3, as DNA: TGCAGTGCTAGCCCACAGGGGAACTATGGCTACACCTTC. This sequence encodes CSASPQGNYGYTF.